These 30 T cell receptor beta chains originate from one sample sequenced in a study of T-cell reconstitution after alpha-beta-depleted transplantation in children. The TCRbeta library incorporated unique molecular identifiers. Via MiXCR, TCRdb re-called the PCR reads, giving one row per CDR3 protein. Of around 440,000 distinct CDR3 sequences listed, 15% to 20% were seen once; the top ten hold 25% to 35%. The sequencing used PBMCs, mostly from graft donor cells, collected 360 days after TCRalphabeta/CD19-depleted stem cell transplant. The receptors here all came from a boy in the first two years of life who had a stem cell transplant for Wiskott-Aldrich syndrome, so the T cells may come from the graft donor.

This clonotype was counted ten times or more. The CDR3 here is CATALRANTGELFF. The CDR3 DNA reads as TGTGCCACTGCTCTCAGGGCGAACACCGGGGAGCTGTTTTTT. The chain links TRBV24-1 to TRBJ2-2; D possibly corresponds to TRBD1 (5 bases). V was trimmed by 10 bases and J by 0 bases, leaving 11 bases between them. Per the germline V gene, CDR1 is KGHDR and CDR2 is SFDVKD. The CDR3 has 14 amino acids.

The chain carries TRBV7-2 and TRBJ2-7, with 7 bases matching TRBD2. J was trimmed by 6 bases and V by 2 bases; bases with no gene match: 10. The length of the CDR3 is 15 residues. Germline V gene sequence: CDR1 SGHTA, CDR2 FQGNSA. CDR3 in amino acids: CASSLQRDRSSEQYF. The CDR3 DNA reads TGTGCCAGCAGCTTACAGCGGGACCGGAGTTCCGAGCAGTACTTC.

This clonotype has a count of ten or more. The chain uses TRBV12-3 or TRBV12-4 and TRBJ2-1, with 8 bases matching TRBD2. With 5 bases clipped from V and 7 bases from J, the junction kept 10 bases outside the gene matches. The CDR3 length is 15 residues. The CDR3 sequence: CASSPIRLARNEQFF. The CDR3 DNA reads as TGTGCCAGCAGTCCTATCAGACTAGCGAGGAATGAGCAGTTCTTC.

This clonotype was found a few times. The chain is built from TRBV4-3 and TRBJ2-1; no definite D call. V lost 1 base and J lost 3, with 13 bases in between. The CDR3 totals 16 residues. The germline CDR1 and CDR2 sequences are LGHNA and YSLEER. The CDR3 nucleotides are TGCGCCAGCAGCCAAGGCATTGGGTTCCTCTACAATGAGCAGTTCTTC. Translation gives CASSQGIGFLYNEQFF.

V gene TRBV13 combines with J gene TRBJ2-4; no clear D. Trimming took off 5 bases at V and 0 bases at J, with 8 bases between the two ends. CDR3 size: 14 residues. CDR1 PRHDT and CDR2 FYEKMQ come from the germline V gene (reference sequence). The CDR3: CASSERLAKNIQYF. CDR3 nucleotide sequence: TGTGCCAGCAGCGAACGGTTAGCCAAAAACATTCAGTACTTC.

V and J are TRBV10-3 and TRBJ1-5, with D maybe TRBD1 (5 bases). Germline lookup yields CDR1 ENHRY and CDR2 SYGVKD. The CDR3 sequence is 13 residues long. The V and J ends lost 3 bases and 5 bases respectively, with 8 bases between them. In DNA form, the CDR3 reads TGTGCCATCAGTGAAGCGGGGGATCAGCCCCAGCATTTT. Its translation is CAISEAGDQPQHF.

V gene TRBV18 combines with J gene TRBJ2-1, with TRBD1 matching over 7 bases. Germline CDR1 KGHSH, CDR2 LQKENI. CDR3 length: 15 amino acids. Losses at the gene ends were 6 bases for V and 1 base for J; bases not matched to a gene: 6. The CDR3 loop reads CASSPGQASYNEQFF. DNA of the CDR3: TGTGCCAGCTCGCCCGGACAGGCGTCCTACAATGAGCAGTTCTTC.

The J gene is TRBJ2-5, the V gene TRBV5-1, with no clear D. This CDR3 is built from 14 residues. Germline CDR1 SGHRS, CDR2 YFSETQ. V was shortened by 0 bases and J by 5 bases, with 11 bases between the two germline ends. The CDR3 coding sequence is TGCGCCAGCAGCTTGGCCCTAGGACCGGAGACCCAGTACTTC. Its translation is CASSLALGPETQYF.

The chain combines TRBV28 with TRBJ2-7; D may correspond to TRBD1 or TRBD2 (5 bases each). This CDR3 spans 16 amino acids. V lost 5 bases, J lost 3 bases, and 20 bases lay in between. Looked up from germline, CDR1 is MDHEN and CDR2 is SYDVKM. Here the CDR3 reads CASSPWRRGTFYEQYF. DNA of the CDR3: TGTGCCAGCAGTCCCTGGAGGAGAGGGACCTTCTACGAGCAGTACTTC.

This clonotype was picked up many times. This chain joins TRBV5-1 and TRBJ2-2, with 8 bases matching TRBD2. J lost 1 base, V lost 4 bases, and 0 bases had no gene match. Germline CDR1 is SGHRS and CDR2 is YFSETQ. The CDR3 has 14 residues. This chain's CDR3 is CASSRGGNTGELFF. The CDR3 coding sequence is TGCGCCAGCAGCCGGGGGGGGAACACCGGGGAGCTGTTTTTT.

The table lists this clonotype with a few counts. The V and J genes are TRBV27 and TRBJ2-3, with 16 bases aligning to TRBD2. The CDR3 is 14 residues long. With V trimmed by 5 bases and J by 11 bases, 4 bases remained unmatched. Per germline, CDR1 MNHEY and CDR2 SMNVEV (reference sequence). DNA of the CDR3: TGTGCCAGCAGTACGGGACTAGCGGGGGGGAGGCAGTATTTT. Protein product: CASSTGLAGGRQYF.

This clonotype has more than one count but fewer than ten. CDR3 DNA: TGCGCCAGCAGTTGGGGACAAAGCTCCTACAATGAGCAGTTCTTC. Its protein is CASSWGQSSYNEQFF. J is TRBJ2-1 and V is TRBV5-1; D perhaps matches TRBD1 (6 bases). Germline CDR1 is SGHRS and CDR2 is YFSETQ. Deletions cut 5 bases from V and 0 bases from J, with 12 bases between. The CDR3 has 15 amino acids.

The V and J genes are TRBV4-1 and TRBJ2-1, with TRBD2 identical over 7 bases. This CDR3 spans 16 amino acids. The V gene end was trimmed by 0 bases and the J gene end by 9 bases; junction bases not matched to a gene: 11. Germline values: CDR1 MGHRA, CDR2 YSYEKL. The chain's CDR3 is CASSQDFVGGSREQFF. CDR3 sequence (DNA): TGCGCCAGCAGCCAAGATTTCGTGGGGGGGTCGCGTGAGCAGTTCTTC.

The chain has TRBV20-1 and TRBJ2-3, with TRBD2 matching over 8 bases. J lost 6 bases, V lost 3 bases, and 5 bases had no gene match. This CDR3 has 13 residues. Germline CDR1 DFQATT, CDR2 SNEGSKA (reference sequence). Here the CDR3 reads CSASGRARDTQYF. CDR3 bases: TGCAGTGCTAGCGGGAGGGCCCGGGATACGCAGTATTTT.

This clonotype was seen a handful of times. V gene TRBV5-1 combines with J gene TRBJ2-2; 8 bases line up with TRBD1. There are 19 residues in the CDR3. Germline V gives CDR1 SGHRS, CDR2 YFSETQ. Trimming at V came to 0 bases and at J to 0 bases, leaving 10 bases not matched to a gene. The CDR3 protein is CASSLVAGGLFANTGELFF. The CDR3 DNA reads as TGCGCCAGCAGCTTGGTGGCAGGGGGCTTGTTCGCGAACACCGGGGAGCTGTTTTTT.

With respect to this clonotype: At one of its ends the junction is not consistent with the germline gene, which may arise from a read error. The V call is TRBV6-1, the J call TRBJ2-1; 8 bases agree with TRBD2. There are 16 residues in the CDR3. CDR1 and CDR2 from the germline V gene are MNHNS and SASEGT. This CDR3 is CANSKLSGSSYNEQFF. The CDR3 DNA is TGTGCCAACAGTAAATTGAGCGGGAGCTCCTACAATGAGCAGTTCTTC.

The chain has TRBV7-9 and TRBJ2-7; 9 positions match TRBD1. V shed 5 bases, J shed 3 bases, and the junction held 8 bases outside the gene matches. There are 15 residues in the CDR3. Germline CDR1 is SEHNR and CDR2 is FQNEAQ (reference sequence). In nucleotides, the CDR3 is TGTGCCAGCAGCCGCTGGACAGGGGACGACTACGAGCAGTACTTC. It translates to CASSRWTGDDYEQYF. The complete variable domain, with remaining parts taken from reference TRBV7-9 and TRBJ2-7, reads DTGVSQNPRHKITKRGQNVTFRCDPISEHNRLYWYRQTLGQGPEFLTYFQNEAQLEKSRLLSDRFSAERPKGSFSTLEIQRTEQGDSAMYLCASSRWTGDDYEQYFGPGTRLTVT.

V and J are TRBV19 and TRBJ2-2; TRBD2 matches 8 bases. This CDR3 has 16 residues. The trim removed 6 bases at V and 2 bases at J, leaving 8 bases unmatched. The germline CDR1 and CDR2 sequences are LNHDA and SQIVND (reference sequence). The CDR3 DNA follows: TGTGCCAGTAGGAGTAGCGGGGACCTAAACACCGGGGAGCTGTTTTTT. It is translated as CASRSSGDLNTGELFF.

The chain carries TRBV20-1 and TRBJ2-5; D could derive from TRBD1 or TRBD2 (5 bases each). Germline lookup yields CDR1 DFQATT and CDR2 SNEGSKA (reference sequence). This CDR3 has 12 residues. V shed 3 bases and J shed 4 bases, with 9 bases lying between them. The CDR3, as DNA: TGCAGTGCTAGTAGGGACCCAGAGACCCAGTACTTC. Translation gives CSASRDPETQYF.

This clonotype was counted between two and nine times. The V call is TRBV10-2, the J call TRBJ2-2, with D possibly being TRBD1 (6 bases). The CDR3 has 18 amino acids. The V gene lost 1 base and the J gene lost 0 bases, with 15 bases spanning the gap. Germline V gene data show CDR1 as WSHSY and CDR2 as SAAADI. The CDR3 spells CASSEYGGHSANTGELFF. The CDR3 bases are TGCGCCAGCAGTGAGTATGGGGGACACAGCGCGAACACCGGGGAGCTGTTTTTT.

The rearrangement links TRBV18 to TRBJ2-2; D may be TRBD2 (6 bases). The CDR3 contains 19 residues. Germline values: CDR1 KGHSH, CDR2 LQKENI. Trimming removed 0 bases from V and 5 bases from J, with 22 bases in between. The CDR3, as DNA: TGTGCCAGCTCACCACCGTTTCCACTGGGACTGAGCGAAACCGGGGAGCTGTTTTTT. As protein: CASSPPFPLGLSETGELFF.

The genes are TRBV20-1 and TRBJ2-1, with D hard to call. The CDR3 loop spans 14 amino acids. The V end lost 6 bases, the J end lost 0 bases, and 12 bases lay between the germline ends. The V gene's germline CDR1 is DFQATT and CDR2 SNEGSKA (reference sequence). The CDR3 loop reads CSATTTNSYNEQFF. In DNA form, the CDR3 reads TGCAGTGCCACTACTACAAACTCCTACAATGAGCAGTTCTTC.

This clonotype was recorded a few times. V and J are TRBV5-1 and TRBJ2-7, with 8 bases identical to TRBD2. Germline V CDR1 and CDR2: SGHRS, YFSETQ. This CDR3 comprises 18 residues. V lost 4 bases to trimming and J lost 0 bases; unmatched junction nucleotides: 15. The CDR3 sequence: CASSGKRGGSPFSYEQYF. CDR3 DNA: TGCGCCAGCAGCGGGAAACGGGGGGGTAGCCCTTTCTCCTACGAGCAGTACTTC. The full variable domain, its missing parts supplied by reference TRBV5-1 and TRBJ2-7, is KAGVTQTPRYLIKTRGQQVTLSCSPISGHRSVSWYQQTPGQGLQFLFEYFSETQRNKGNFPGRFSGRQFSNSRSEMNVSTLELGDSALYLCASSGKRGGSPFSYEQYFGPGTRLTVT.

The rearrangement joins TRBV20-1 to TRBJ2-1, with 7 bases fitting TRBD2. CDR1 is DFQATT, CDR2 SNEGSKA, per germline (reference sequence). V lost 2 bases to trimming and J lost 3 bases; unmatched junction nucleotides: 7. The CDR3 loop spans 15 amino acids. The CDR3 sequence is CSARFLRTSYNEQFF. The CDR3 nucleotides are TGCAGTGCTAGATTTTTACGGACTAGCTACAATGAGCAGTTCTTC.

V is TRBV11-2 and J is TRBJ2-1, with TRBD2 matching over 14 bases. In germline, CDR1 is SGHAT, CDR2 FQNNGV. The J segment lost 7 bases and the V segment lost 4 bases, leaving 6 bases of the junction unmatched. The CDR3 sequence is 16 residues long. The DNA for the CDR3 is TGTGCCAGCAGCTCCCACGGGACTAGCGGGAGTAATGAGCAGTTCTTC. It specifies CASSSHGTSGSNEQFF.

This clonotype was seen only a few times. The chain couples TRBV12-3 or TRBV12-4 to TRBJ2-3, with D possibly TRBD2 on 6 matching bases. CDR3 size: 17 residues. Trimming shortened V by 5 bases and J by 1 base, and 19 bases separated the two germline ends. DNA for the CDR3: TGTGCCAGCAGTCCGTTCGGGGGTAGCGACGGCACAGATACGCAGTATTTT. It translates to CASSPFGGSDGTDTQYF.

This clonotype was detected a few times. The chain has TRBV20-1 and TRBJ2-5, with D unclear. CDR1 is DFQATT and CDR2 is SNEGSKA in the germline V gene (reference sequence). With 3 bases removed from V and 4 bases from J, the gap between germline ends came to 24 bases. The CDR3 is 17 residues long. CDR3 amino acids: CSASRFLFGLPPETQYF. Written as DNA, the CDR3 is TGCAGTGCTAGTCGTTTTTTGTTCGGCCTACCTCCAGAGACCCAGTACTTC.

This clonotype appeared many times. The chain recombines TRBV5-1 with TRBJ2-2; D unresolved. This CDR3 comprises 12 residues. V dropped 2 bases and J dropped 6 bases, with 5 bases sitting between them. Germline V gene data show CDR1 as SGHRS and CDR2 as YFSETQ. The CDR3 spells CASSFFAGELFF. The CDR3 DNA reads as TGCGCCAGCAGCTTTTTCGCCGGGGAGCTGTTTTTT.

This clonotype occurred a few times. This chain joins TRBV10-3 and TRBJ1-2; tentatively, D is TRBD1 (5 bases). V was trimmed by 0 bases and J by 4 bases, leaving 12 bases between them. The CDR3 length is 15 residues. Looked up from germline, CDR1 is ENHRY and CDR2 is SYGVKD. This CDR3 is CAISESISGTYGYTF. In nucleotides, the CDR3 is TGTGCCATCAGTGAGTCGATATCAGGGACCTATGGCTACACCTTC.

V and J are TRBV24-1 and TRBJ2-3, with unresolved D. Germline CDR1 KGHDR, CDR2 SFDVKD. The ends were cut back, 0 bases at V and 10 bases at J, with 10 bases in the middle. The CDR3 extends over 13 amino acids. CDR3 region: CATSDLTGFSQYF. CDR3 bases: TGTGCCACCAGTGATTTGACGGGTTTCTCGCAGTATTTT.